This T cell receptor beta chain was retrieved from a study of control samples from healthy donors and cancer patients. Assay used: immunoSEQ multiplex PCR; TCRdb lists only in-frame clones, some missing. This sample has over 80,000 clones, with around four fifths found just once. The CDR3 sequence is 13 residues long. After removal of 1 base from V and 8 bases from J, the junction contained 4 bases not matched to a gene. Germline lookup yields CDR1 SEHNR and CDR2 FQNEAQ (reference sequence). The origin of this receptor is a man aged 30-40 years in good health. The sample consisted of blood. This sequence joins TRBV7-9 and TRBJ1-1; 7 nucleotides line up with TRBD1. CDR3 coding DNA: TGTGCCAGCAGCTTAGATGTAGGGGGCGAAGCTTTCTTT. Translation: CASSLDVGGEAFF.